Sequencing of this TCR beta chain was carried out in a study of beta chain features in type 1 diabetes. Study-level points and caveats: Patients with Type 1 diabetes showed moderately but significantly shorter TCRB CDR3s in all four CD4+ subsets.

This clone was seen a handful of times. What it recognizes is unknown. This same CDR3 is encoded by further DNA sequences in the sample. The authors reverse transcribed all of the isolated RNA, so sequencing captured expressed TCRB transcripts. The method was immunoSEQ multiplex PCR; TCRdb's version includes in-frame clones alone and lacks a portion of them. The sample includes about 650,000 clones, roughly 12% seen only once; the top ten take 0.095% to 0.15%. The germline gives CDR1 SGHTA, CDR2 FQGNSA. Trimming left V 1 base short and J 1 base short, with 7 bases between. The CDR3 spans 14 residues. The receptor comes from a man aged 25-40 years with type 1 diabetes. The chain couples TRBV7-2 to TRBJ2-5, with D unresolved. Sequencing input: naive CD4+ T cells from blood. CDR3 coding DNA: TGTGCCAGCAGCTTAGTTACCGCCCAAGAGACCCAGTACTTC. Encoded protein: CASSLVTAQETQYF.